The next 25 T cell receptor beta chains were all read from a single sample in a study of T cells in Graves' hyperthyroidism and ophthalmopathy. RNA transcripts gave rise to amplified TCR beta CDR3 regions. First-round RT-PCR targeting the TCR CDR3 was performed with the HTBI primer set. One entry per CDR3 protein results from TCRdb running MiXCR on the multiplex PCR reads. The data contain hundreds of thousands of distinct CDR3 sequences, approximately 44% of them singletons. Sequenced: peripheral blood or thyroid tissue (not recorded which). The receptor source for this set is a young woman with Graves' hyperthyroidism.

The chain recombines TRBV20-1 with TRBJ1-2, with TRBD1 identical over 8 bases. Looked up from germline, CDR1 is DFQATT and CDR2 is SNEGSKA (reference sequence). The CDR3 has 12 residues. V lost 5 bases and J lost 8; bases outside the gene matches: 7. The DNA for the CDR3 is TGCAGTGCTTCCGGGACAGGTGGGGGCTACACCTTC. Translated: CSASGTGGGYTF.

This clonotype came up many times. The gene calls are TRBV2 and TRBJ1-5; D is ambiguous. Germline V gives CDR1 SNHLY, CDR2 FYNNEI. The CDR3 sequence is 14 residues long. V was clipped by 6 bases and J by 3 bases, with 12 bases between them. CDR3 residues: CASSYVSDNQPQHF. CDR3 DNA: TGTGCCAGCAGCTACGTTAGCGACAATCAGCCCCAGCATTTT.

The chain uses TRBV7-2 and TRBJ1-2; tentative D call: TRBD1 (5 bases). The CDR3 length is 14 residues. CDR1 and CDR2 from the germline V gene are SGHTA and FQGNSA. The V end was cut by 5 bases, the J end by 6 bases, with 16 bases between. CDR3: CASSPSQDNDGYTF. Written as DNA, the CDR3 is TGTGCCAGCAGCCCAAGCCAGGACAACGATGGCTACACCTTC.

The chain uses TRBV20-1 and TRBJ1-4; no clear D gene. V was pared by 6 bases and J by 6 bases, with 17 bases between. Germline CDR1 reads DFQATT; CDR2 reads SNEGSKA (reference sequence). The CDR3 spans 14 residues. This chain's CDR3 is CSANPTFGDEKLFF. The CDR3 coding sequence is TGCAGTGCGAATCCGACCTTTGGCGATGAAAAACTGTTTTTT.

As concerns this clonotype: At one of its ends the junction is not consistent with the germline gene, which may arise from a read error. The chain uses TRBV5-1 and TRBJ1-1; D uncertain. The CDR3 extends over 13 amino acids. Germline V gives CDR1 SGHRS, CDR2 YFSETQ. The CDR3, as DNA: TGCACCAGCAGCTTGGGAGTGAACACTGAAGCTTTCTTT. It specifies CTSSLGVNTEAFF.

The CDR3 sequence is CASSRGRVDHEQYF. CDR3 coding DNA: TGTGCCAGCAGCCGGGGGAGGGTTGACCACGAGCAGTACTTC. V and J are TRBV2 and TRBJ2-7; TRBD2 aligns across 7 bases. Looked up from germline, CDR1 is SNHLY and CDR2 is FYNNEI. The CDR3 is 14 residues long. V dropped 6 bases and J dropped 5; count of bases not matched to a gene: 10. Variable domain in full (rest from reference TRBV2 and TRBJ2-7): EPEVTQTPSHQVTQMGQEVILRCVPISNHLYFYWYRQILGQKVEFLVSFYNNEISEKSEIFDDQFSVERPDGSNFTLKIRSTKLEDSAMYFCASSRGRVDHEQYFGPGTRLTVT.

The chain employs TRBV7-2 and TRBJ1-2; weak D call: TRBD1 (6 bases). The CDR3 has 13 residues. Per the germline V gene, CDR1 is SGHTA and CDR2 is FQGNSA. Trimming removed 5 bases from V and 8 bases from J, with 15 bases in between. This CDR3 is CASSHTGTRGYTF. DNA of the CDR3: TGTGCCAGCAGCCATACAGGGACCAGGGGCTACACCTTC.

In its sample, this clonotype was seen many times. The CDR3 nucleotides read TGTGCCAATCAGGGGGCCAGGAACACTGAAGCTTTCTTT. This translates into CANQGARNTEAFF. The gene calls are TRBV2 and TRBJ1-1, with 8 bases fitting TRBD1. CDR3 length: 13 residues. Trimming at V came to 10 bases and at J to 1 base, leaving 5 bases not matched to a gene. CDR1 SNHLY and CDR2 FYNNEI come from the germline V gene.

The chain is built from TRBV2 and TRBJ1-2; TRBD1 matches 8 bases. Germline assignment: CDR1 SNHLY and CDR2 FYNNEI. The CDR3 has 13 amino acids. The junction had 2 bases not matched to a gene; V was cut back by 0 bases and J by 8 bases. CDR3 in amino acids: CASSEAGQVGYTF. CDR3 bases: TGTGCCAGCAGTGAAGCGGGACAGGTCGGCTACACCTTC. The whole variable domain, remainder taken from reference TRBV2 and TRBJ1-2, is EPEVTQTPSHQVTQMGQEVILRCVPISNHLYFYWYRQILGQKVEFLVSFYNNEISEKSEIFDDQFSVERPDGSNFTLKIRSTKLEDSAMYFCASSEAGQVGYTFGSGTRLTVV.

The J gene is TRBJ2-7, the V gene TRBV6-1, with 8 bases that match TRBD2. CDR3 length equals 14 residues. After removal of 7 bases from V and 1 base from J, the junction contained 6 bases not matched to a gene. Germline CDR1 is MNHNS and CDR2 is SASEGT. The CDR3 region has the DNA TGTGCCAGCATACCTCTAGCGGGTTCCTACGAGCAGTACTTC. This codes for CASIPLAGSYEQYF.

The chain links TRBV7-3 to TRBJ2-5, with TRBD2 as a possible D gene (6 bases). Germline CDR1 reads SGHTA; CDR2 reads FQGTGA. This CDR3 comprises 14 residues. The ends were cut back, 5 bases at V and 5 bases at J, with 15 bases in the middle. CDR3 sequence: CASSKIGGSETQYF. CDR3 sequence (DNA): TGTGCCAGCAGCAAAATAGGAGGGAGTGAGACCCAGTACTTC.

The CDR3 sequence is CSVVRNGQDTQYF. In DNA, the CDR3 is TGCAGCGTTGTGAGGAACGGACAAGATACGCAGTATTTT. The genes are TRBV29-1 and TRBJ2-3; weak D call: TRBD1 (5 bases). Germline CDR1 is SQVTM and CDR2 is ANQGSEA. The CDR3 runs to 13 residues. Trimming shortened V by 4 bases and J by 5 bases, and 13 bases separated the two germline ends.

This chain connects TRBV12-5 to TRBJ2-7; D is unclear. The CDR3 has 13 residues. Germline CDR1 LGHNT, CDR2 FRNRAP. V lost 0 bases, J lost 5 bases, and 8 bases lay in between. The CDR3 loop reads CASGLVELHEQYF. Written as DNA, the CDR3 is TGTGCTAGTGGTTTGGTAGAACTCCACGAGCAGTACTTC.

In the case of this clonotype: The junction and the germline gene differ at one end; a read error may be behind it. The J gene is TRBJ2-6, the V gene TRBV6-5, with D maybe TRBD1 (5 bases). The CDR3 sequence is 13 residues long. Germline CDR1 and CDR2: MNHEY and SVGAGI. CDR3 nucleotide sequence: TGTGCCACTAGTTCAGGGTGGATGAACACTGAAGCTTTC. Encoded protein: CATSSGWMNTEAF.

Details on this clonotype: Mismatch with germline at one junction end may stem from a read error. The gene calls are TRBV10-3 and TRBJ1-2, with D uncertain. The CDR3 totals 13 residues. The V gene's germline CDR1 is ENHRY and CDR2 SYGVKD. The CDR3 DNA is TGTGCCAGCAGTTTGAACATCTACTATGGCTACACCTTC. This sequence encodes CASSLNIYYGYTF.

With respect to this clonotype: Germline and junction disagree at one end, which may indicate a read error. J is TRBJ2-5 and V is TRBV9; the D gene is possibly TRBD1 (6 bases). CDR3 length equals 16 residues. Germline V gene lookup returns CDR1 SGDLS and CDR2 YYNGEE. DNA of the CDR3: TGTGCCAGCAGCGTAGAAGCGGTAGGGGGAGAAGAGGCCCAGTACTTC. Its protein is CASSVEAVGGEEAQYF.

For the CDR3, the DNA is TGTGCCAGCAGTTTCGGGACAGGGAAGAATCAGCCCCAGCATTTT. Residues: CASSFGTGKNQPQHF. The chain couples TRBV12-3 or TRBV12-4 to TRBJ1-5; 9 positions match TRBD1. The V and J ends lost 3 bases and 4 bases, in that order; junction bases with no gene match: 4. CDR3 length equals 15 residues.

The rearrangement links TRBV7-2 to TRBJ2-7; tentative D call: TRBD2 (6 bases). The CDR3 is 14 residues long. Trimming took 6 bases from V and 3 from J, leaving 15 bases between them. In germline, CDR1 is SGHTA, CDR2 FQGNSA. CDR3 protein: CASSPGTAFYEQYF. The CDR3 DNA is TGTGCCAGCAGTCCCGGGACTGCCTTCTACGAGCAGTACTTC.

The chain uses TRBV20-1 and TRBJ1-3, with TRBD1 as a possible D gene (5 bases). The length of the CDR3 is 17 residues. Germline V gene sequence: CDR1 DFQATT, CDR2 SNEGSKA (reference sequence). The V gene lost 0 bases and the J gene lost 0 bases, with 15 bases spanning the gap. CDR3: CSARDRPKDNSGNTIYF. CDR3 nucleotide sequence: TGCAGTGCTAGAGATCGACCCAAGGACAACTCTGGAAACACCATATATTTT.

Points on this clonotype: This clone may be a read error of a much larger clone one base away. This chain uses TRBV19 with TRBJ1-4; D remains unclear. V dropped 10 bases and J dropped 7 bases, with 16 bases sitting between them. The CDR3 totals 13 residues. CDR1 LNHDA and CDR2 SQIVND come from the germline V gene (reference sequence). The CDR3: CANRMPSGEKLFF. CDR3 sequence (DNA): TGTGCCAATCGCATGCCCTCGGGTGAAAAACTGTTTTTT.

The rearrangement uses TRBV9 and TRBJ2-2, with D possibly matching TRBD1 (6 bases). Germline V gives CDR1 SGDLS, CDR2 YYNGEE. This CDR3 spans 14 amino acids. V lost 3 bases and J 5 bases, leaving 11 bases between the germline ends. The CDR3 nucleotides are TGTGCCAGCAGCGAGGACAGAGATACCGGGGAGCTGTTTTTT. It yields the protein CASSEDRDTGELFF.

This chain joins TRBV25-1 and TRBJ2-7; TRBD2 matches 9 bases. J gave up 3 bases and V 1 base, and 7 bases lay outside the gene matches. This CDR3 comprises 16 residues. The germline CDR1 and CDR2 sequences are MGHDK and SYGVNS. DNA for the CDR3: TGTGCCAGCAGTGAATGGGGTAGCGGGAGTCTCTACGAGCAGTACTTC. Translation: CASSEWGSGSLYEQYF.

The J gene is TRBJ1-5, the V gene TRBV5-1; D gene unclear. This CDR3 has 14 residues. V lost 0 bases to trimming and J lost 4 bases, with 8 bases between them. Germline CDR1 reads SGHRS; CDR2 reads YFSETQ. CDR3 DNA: TGCGCCAGCAGCTTGGGTGCGGAAAATCAGCCCCAGCATTTT. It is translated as CASSLGAENQPQHF.

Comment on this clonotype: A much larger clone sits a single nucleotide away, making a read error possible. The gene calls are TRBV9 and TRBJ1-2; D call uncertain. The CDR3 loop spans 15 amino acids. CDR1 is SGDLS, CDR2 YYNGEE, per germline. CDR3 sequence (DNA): TGTGCCAGCAGCGTAATGGGCGATACTAACTATGGCCACACCTTC. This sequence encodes CASSVMGDTNYGHTF.

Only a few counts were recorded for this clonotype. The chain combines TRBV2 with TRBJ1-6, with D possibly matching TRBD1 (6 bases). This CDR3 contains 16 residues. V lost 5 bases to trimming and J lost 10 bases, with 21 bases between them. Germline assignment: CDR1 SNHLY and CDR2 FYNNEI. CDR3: CASSSLYRELRSPLHF. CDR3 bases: TGTGCCAGCAGTTCCCTATACAGGGAGCTGAGGTCACCCCTCCACTTT. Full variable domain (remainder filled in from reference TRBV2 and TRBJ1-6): EPEVTQTPSHQVTQMGQEVILRCVPISNHLYFYWYRQILGQKVEFLVSFYNNEISEKSEIFDDQFSVERPDGSNFTLKIRSTKLEDSAMYFCASSSLYRELRSPLHFGNGTRLTVT.